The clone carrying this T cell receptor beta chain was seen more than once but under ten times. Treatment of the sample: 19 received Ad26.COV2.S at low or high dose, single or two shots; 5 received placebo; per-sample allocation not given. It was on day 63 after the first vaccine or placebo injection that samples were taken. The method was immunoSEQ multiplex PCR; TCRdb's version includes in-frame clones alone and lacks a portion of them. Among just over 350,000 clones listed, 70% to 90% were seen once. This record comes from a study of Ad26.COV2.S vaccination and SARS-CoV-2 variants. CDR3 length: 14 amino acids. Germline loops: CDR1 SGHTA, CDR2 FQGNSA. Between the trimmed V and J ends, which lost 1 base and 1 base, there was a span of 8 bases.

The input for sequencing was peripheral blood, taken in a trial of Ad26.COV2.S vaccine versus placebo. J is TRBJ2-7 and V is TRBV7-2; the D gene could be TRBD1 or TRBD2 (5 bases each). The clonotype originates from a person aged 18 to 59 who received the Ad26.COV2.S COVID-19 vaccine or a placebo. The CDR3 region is CASSLGGGSYEQYF. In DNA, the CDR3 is TGTGCCAGCAGCTTAGGTGGGGGATCCTACGAGCAGTACTTC.